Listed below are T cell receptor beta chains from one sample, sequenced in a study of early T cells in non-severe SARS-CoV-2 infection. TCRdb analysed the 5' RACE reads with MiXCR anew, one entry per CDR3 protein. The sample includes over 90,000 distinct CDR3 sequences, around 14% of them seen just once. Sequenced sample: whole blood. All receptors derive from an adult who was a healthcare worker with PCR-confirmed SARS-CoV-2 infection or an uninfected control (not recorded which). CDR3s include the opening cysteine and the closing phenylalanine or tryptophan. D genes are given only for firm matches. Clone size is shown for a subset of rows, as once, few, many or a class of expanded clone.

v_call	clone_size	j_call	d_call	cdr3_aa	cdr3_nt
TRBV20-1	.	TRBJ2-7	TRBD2	CSAPGLRPSEQYF	TGCAGTGCTCCGGGACTACGCCCTAGCGAGCAGTACTTC
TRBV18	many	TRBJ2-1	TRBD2	CASSPPSGSSYNEQFF	TGTGCCAGCTCACCCCCCAGCGGGAGTTCCTACAATGAGCAGTTCTTC
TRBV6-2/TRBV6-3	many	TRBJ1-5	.	CASSPTVGEVSQPQHF	TGTGCCAGCAGTCCAACTGTAGGGGAGGTCAGTCAGCCCCAGCATTTT
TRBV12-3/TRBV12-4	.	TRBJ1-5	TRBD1	CASSPGQGRRPQHF	TGTGCCAGCAGTCCTGGACAGGGCAGACGGCCCCAGCATTTT
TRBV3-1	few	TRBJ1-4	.	CASSPANRANEKLFF	TGTGCCAGCAGCCCGGCTAACAGAGCTAATGAAAAACTGTTTTTT
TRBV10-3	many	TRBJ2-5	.	CAISAGVGQETQYF	TGTGCCATCAGTGCGGGAGTAGGTCAAGAGACCCAGTACTTC
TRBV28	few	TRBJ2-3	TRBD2	CASSPSSSGNTDTQYF	TGTGCCAGCAGTCCCTCATCTAGCGGGAACACAGATACGCAGTATTTT
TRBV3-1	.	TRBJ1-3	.	CASSRSGGSGNTIYF	TGTGCCAGCAGCCGAAGCGGGGGATCAGGAAACACCATATATTTT
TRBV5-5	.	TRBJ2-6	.	CASSLLQFNSGANVLTF	TGTGCCAGCAGCTTGCTCCAGTTTAACTCTGGGGCCAACGTCCTGACTTTC
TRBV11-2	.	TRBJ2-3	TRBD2	CASSLTAGGLTDTQYF	TGTGCCAGCAGCTTAACGGCGGGAGGACTCACAGATACGCAGTATTTT
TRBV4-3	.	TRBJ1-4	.	CASSQRVNRKLFF	TGCGCCAGCAGCCAGAGAGTTAATAGAAAACTGTTTTTT
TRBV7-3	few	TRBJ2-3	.	CASSYNPWDTQYF	TGTGCCAGCAGCTACAACCCCTGGGATACGCAGTATTTT
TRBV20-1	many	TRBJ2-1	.	CSARLVNEQFF	TGCAGTGCTAGACTCGTAAATGAGCAGTTCTTC
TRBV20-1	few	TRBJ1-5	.	CSASSWRENSNQPQHF	TGCAGTGCTAGTTCATGGAGGGAAAATAGCAATCAGCCCCAGCATTTT
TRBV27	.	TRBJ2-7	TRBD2	CASSSLGGVEQYF	TGTGCCAGCAGTTCCCTGGGGGGGGTCGAGCAGTACTTC
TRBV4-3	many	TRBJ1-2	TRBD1	CASSQDRGANYGYTF	TGCGCCAGCAGCCAGGACAGGGGCGCCAACTATGGCTACACCTTC
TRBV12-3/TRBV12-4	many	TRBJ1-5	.	CASSPGWGGNQPQHF	TGTGCCAGCAGTCCCGGGTGGGGGGGCAATCAGCCCCAGCATTTT
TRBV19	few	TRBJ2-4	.	CASKGRDKVAKNIQYF	TGTGCCAGCAAAGGTCGGGACAAAGTAGCCAAAAACATTCAGTACTTC
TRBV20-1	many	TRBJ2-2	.	CSAHSLGHPNTGELFF	TGCAGTGCTCACAGCTTGGGACACCCGAACACCGGGGAGCTGTTTTTT
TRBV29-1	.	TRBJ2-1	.	CSVQGGGEQFF	TGCAGCGTTCAGGGGGGAGGTGAGCAGTTCTTC
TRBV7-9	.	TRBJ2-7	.	CASSPPRTGIYEQYF	TGTGCCAGCAGTCCTCCAAGAACAGGGATCTACGAGCAGTACTTC
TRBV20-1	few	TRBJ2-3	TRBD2	CSASPHLAGGTDTQYF	TGCAGTGCTAGCCCTCATCTAGCGGGAGGCACAGATACGCAGTATTTT
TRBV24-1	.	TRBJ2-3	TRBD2	CATSDPGTTTDTQYF	TGTGCCACCAGTGATCCCGGGACTACCACAGATACGCAGTATTTT
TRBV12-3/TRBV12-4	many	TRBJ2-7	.	CASTKEGVYEQYF	TGTGCCAGCACCAAAGAGGGGGTTTACGAGCAGTACTTC
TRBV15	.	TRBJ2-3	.	CATSRVLGRVGTDTQYF	TGTGCCACCAGCAGAGTTTTGGGTAGGGTCGGCACAGATACGCAGTATTTT
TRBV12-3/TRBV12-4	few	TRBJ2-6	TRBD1	CASSFLGGAGANVLTF	TGTGCCAGCAGTTTTCTAGGGGGCGCCGGGGCCAACGTCCTGACTTTC
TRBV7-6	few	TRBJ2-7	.	CASSFSSSREQYF	TGTGCCAGCAGCTTTTCGAGCTCGCGGGAGCAGTACTTC
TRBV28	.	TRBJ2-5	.	CATTTRVGETQYF	TGTGCCACCACTACACGGGTCGGGGAGACCCAGTACTTC
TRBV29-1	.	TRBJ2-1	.	CRRLVDDEQFF	TGCAGGAGACTAGTCGACGATGAGCAGTTCTTC
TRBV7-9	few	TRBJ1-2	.	CASSSGTYYGYTF	TGTGCCAGCAGTTCCGGGACATACTATGGCTACACCTTC
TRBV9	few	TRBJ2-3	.	CARRSADTQYF	TGTGCCAGGAGATCGGCAGATACGCAGTATTTT
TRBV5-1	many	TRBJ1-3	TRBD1	CASSWDSQSSGNTIYF	TGCGCCAGCAGCTGGGACAGCCAGAGCTCTGGAAACACCATATATTTT
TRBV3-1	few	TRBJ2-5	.	CASSPYRETQYF	TGTGCCAGCAGCCCCTATAGGGAGACCCAGTACTTC
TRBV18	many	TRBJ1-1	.	CASSPNDTPNTEAFF	TGTGCCAGCTCACCGAACGACACCCCGAACACTGAAGCTTTCTTT
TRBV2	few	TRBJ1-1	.	CASRDPMNTEAFF	TGTGCCAGCAGGGACCCCATGAACACTGAAGCTTTCTTT
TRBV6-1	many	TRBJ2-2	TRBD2	CASRSAGGPGELFF	TGTGCCAGCAGGTCGGCGGGAGGGCCCGGGGAGCTGTTTTTT
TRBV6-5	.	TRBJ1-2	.	CASSYAPQGRYGYTF	TGTGCCAGCAGTTACGCCCCGCAGGGCCGCTATGGCTACACCTTC
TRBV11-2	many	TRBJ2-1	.	CASSSRFRQSYNEQFF	TGTGCCAGCAGCTCCAGGTTCCGTCAAAGCTACAATGAGCAGTTCTTC
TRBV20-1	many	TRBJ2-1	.	CSAKPGGSPANEQFF	TGCAGTGCTAAACCTGGGGGGAGCCCGGCGAATGAGCAGTTCTTC
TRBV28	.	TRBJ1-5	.	CASRLSFSQPQHF	TGTGCCAGCAGGCTTTCTTTTTCTCAGCCCCAGCATTTT
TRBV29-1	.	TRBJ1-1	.	CSVEGQKSTEAFF	TGCAGCGTTGAAGGTCAAAAGAGCACTGAAGCTTTCTTT
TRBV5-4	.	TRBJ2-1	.	CASSTEKSIANEQFF	TGTGCCAGCAGCACCGAAAAGTCAATAGCGAATGAGCAGTTCTTC
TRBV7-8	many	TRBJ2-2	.	CASSRTTAVGNTGELFF	TGTGCCAGCAGCCGGACGACAGCAGTCGGGAACACCGGGGAGCTGTTTTTT
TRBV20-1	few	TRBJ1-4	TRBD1	CSASRGLGEKLFF	TGCAGTGCCAGCAGGGGGCTCGGTGAAAAACTGTTTTTT
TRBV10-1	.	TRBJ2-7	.	CASSEGPPIYEQYF	TGCGCCAGCAGTGAAGGACCCCCGATCTACGAGCAGTACTTC
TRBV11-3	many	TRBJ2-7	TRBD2	CASSGGDGPYEQYF	TGTGCCAGCAGCGGGGGGGACGGACCCTACGAGCAGTACTTC
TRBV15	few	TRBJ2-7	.	CATSSKQGMRHEQYF	TGTGCCACCAGCAGTAAACAGGGAATGCGGCACGAGCAGTACTTC
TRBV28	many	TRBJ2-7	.	CASSSPAPNYEQYF	TGTGCCAGCAGTTCGCCCGCCCCAAACTACGAGCAGTACTTC
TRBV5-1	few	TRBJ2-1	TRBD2	CASSPLAGGDNEQFF	TGCGCCAGCAGCCCTCTAGCGGGAGGAGACAATGAGCAGTTCTTC
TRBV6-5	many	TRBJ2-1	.	CASFRGEPDNFNEQFF	TGTGCCAGCTTTCGGGGCGAACCGGACAATTTCAATGAGCAGTTCTTC